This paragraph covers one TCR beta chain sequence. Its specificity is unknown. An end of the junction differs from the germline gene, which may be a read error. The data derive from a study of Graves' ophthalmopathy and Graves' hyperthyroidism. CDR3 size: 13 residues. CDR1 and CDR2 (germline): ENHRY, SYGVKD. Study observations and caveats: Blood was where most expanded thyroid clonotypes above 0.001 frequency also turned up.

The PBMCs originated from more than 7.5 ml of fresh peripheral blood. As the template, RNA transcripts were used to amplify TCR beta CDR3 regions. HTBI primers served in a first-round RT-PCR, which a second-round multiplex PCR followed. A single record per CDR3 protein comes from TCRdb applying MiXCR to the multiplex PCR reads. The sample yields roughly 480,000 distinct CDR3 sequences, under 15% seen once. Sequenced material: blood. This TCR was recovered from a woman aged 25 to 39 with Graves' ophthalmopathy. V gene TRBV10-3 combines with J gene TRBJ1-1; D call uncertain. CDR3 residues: CAISGPPNTDAFF. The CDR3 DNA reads TGTGCCATCAGTGGGCCGCCGAACACTGATGCTTTCTTT.